This is a list of T cell receptor beta chains from one sample in a study of blood T cell repertoires in COVID-19. Clones were sequenced by immunoSEQ multiplex PCR, and TCRdb holds only the in-frame ones, with some missing. The sample records 200,000 to 250,000 clones, about 86% being singletons. The specimen sequenced was PBMCs or T cells enriched from blood (not recorded which). The receptor set was obtained from a woman aged 40 to 50 with acute COVID-19. CDR3s include the opening cysteine and the closing phenylalanine or tryptophan. D genes are given only for firm matches. Some rows mark clone size as missing; the rest say once, few, many or name a class of expanded clone.

j_gene | abundance | v_gene | d_gene | CDR3aa | CDR3nt
TRBJ2-7 | - | TRBV4-2 | TRBD1 | CASSQEAGQGTNEQYF | TGTGCCAGCAGCCAAGAGGCGGGACAGGGGACCAACGAGCAGTACTTC
TRBJ2-1 | - | TRBV7-3 | TRBD1 | CASSSGTGANEQFF | TGTGCCAGCAGCTCCGGGACAGGGGCCAATGAGCAGTTCTTC
TRBJ1-2 | - | TRBV29-1 | - | CSVDFRGNGYTF | TGCAGCGTTGACTTCAGGGGCAATGGCTACACCTTC
TRBJ2-7 | - | TRBV9 | - | CASSVAPRASEGYEQYF | TGTGCCAGCAGCGTAGCCCCCCGCGCTAGCGAGGGGTACGAGCAGTACTTC
TRBJ2-7 | once | TRBV7-9 | TRBD2 | CASLSLGLAGVYEQYF | TGTGCCAGCTTATCTTTGGGCCTAGCGGGAGTCTACGAGCAGTACTTC
TRBJ1-1 | many | TRBV7-2 | - | CASRSQGYTEAFF | TGTGCCAGCAGGTCGCAGGGGTACACTGAAGCTTTCTTT
TRBJ2-5 | - | TRBV6-2/TRBV6-3 | TRBD2 | CASSVLAGAQETQYF | TGTGCCAGCAGTGTACTAGCGGGGGCCCAAGAGACCCAGTACTTC
TRBJ1-2 | - | TRBV14 | - | CASSLGRTFYGYTF | TGTGCCAGCAGCCTCGGTCGAACCTTCTATGGCTACACCTTC
TRBJ1-2 | - | TRBV5-4 | TRBD1 | CASSIRTGSYGYTF | TGTGCCAGCAGCATACGGACAGGGTCGTATGGCTACACCTTC
TRBJ2-7 | many | TRBV6-1 | TRBD2 | CASSESLAGGQAEQYF | TGTGCCAGCAGTGAATCACTAGCGGGGGGGCAAGCCGAGCAGTACTTC
TRBJ2-5 | - | TRBV28 | TRBD2 | CASSFSGSAETQYF | TGTGCCAGCTCCTTTAGCGGGAGTGCAGAGACCCAGTACTTC
TRBJ1-1 | - | TRBV7-8 | TRBD1 | CASSLSAEAGGSGRTEAFF | TGTGCCAGCAGCTTATCAGCTGAAGCAGGGGGCTCGGGCCGGACTGAAGCTTTCTTT
TRBJ2-1 | - | TRBV28 | TRBD2 | CASTKRTSGRRYNEQFF | TGTGCCAGCACCAAAAGGACTAGCGGGAGGCGTTACAATGAGCAGTTCTTC
TRBJ1-1 | - | TRBV18 | - | CASSGQGLNTEAFF | TGTGCCAGCTCAGGGCAGGGCTTGAACACTGAAGCTTTCTTT
TRBJ1-4 | - | TRBV12-3/TRBV12-4 | - | CASSLVGNEKLFF | TGTGCCAGCAGTTTAGTGGGCAATGAAAAACTGTTTTTT
TRBJ1-2 | - | TRBV10-2 | - | CASSESKHPYLNYGYTF | TGCGCCAGCAGTGAGTCGAAACACCCTTACCTTAACTATGGCTACACCTTC
TRBJ2-1 | - | TRBV19 | - | CASIDSSYNEQFF | TGTGCCAGTATCGACAGCTCCTACAATGAGCAGTTCTTC
TRBJ1-5 | - | TRBV7-2 | TRBD1 | CASSPRQGGQPQHF | TGTGCCAGCAGCCCCAGACAGGGGGGTCAGCCCCAGCATTTT
TRBJ2-1 | - | TRBV19 | TRBD2 | CASKPRERGNEQFF | TGTGCCAGTAAACCGCGGGAGAGGGGCAATGAGCAGTTCTTC